Listed here are 20 T cell receptor beta chains from one sample, sequenced in a study of control samples from healthy donors and cancer patients. Profiling relied on immunoSEQ multiplex PCR, and the TCRdb table lists in-frame clones only, not all of them. This table has approximately 50,000 clones, approximately 92% appearing once. Sequencing input: PBMCs. The receptors were sampled from a man younger than 45 with colorectal cancer.

This chain links TRBV6-5 with TRBJ1-6, with D perhaps TRBD1 (6 bases). This CDR3 is 15 amino acids long. Germline CDR1 reads MNHEY; CDR2 reads SVGAGI. The V end lost 2 bases, the J end lost 7 bases, and 12 bases lay between the germline ends. In DNA form, the CDR3 reads TGTGCCAGCAGTTACGGGGGCCTTGAAAATTCACCCCTCCACTTT. Protein sequence: CASSYGGLENSPLHF.

V gene TRBV29-1 combines with J gene TRBJ1-5; 7 positions agree with TRBD1. Germline V CDR1 and CDR2: SQVTM, ANQGSEA. This CDR3 spans 15 amino acids. DNA for the CDR3: TGCAACTTGACAGGGAGGGCTAAAGGCAATCAGCCCCAGCATTTT. Translated: CNLTGRAKGNQPQHF.

This chain joins TRBV29-1 and TRBJ1-2; TRBD1 might be the D (6 bases). Germline CDR1 SQVTM, CDR2 ANQGSEA. This CDR3 has 14 residues. Trimming removed 4 bases at V and 0 bases at J, with 12 bases between. The CDR3 loop is CSVVKGGANYGYTF. The CDR3 DNA is TGCAGCGTTGTAAAGGGGGGAGCTAACTATGGCTACACCTTC. The variable domain in full, with the rest retrieved from reference TRBV29-1 and TRBJ1-2, is SAVISQKPSRDICQRGTSLTIQCQVDSQVTMMFWYRQQPGQSLTLIATANQGSEATYESGFVIDKFPISRPNLTFSTLTVSNMSPEDSSIYLCSVVKGGANYGYTFGSGTRLTVV.

This chain uses TRBV20-1 with TRBJ1-2; 7 bases line up with TRBD1. CDR3 length equals 11 residues. Per germline, CDR1 DFQATT and CDR2 SNEGSKA (reference sequence). V shed 5 bases and J 7 bases; nucleotides not matched to a gene: 4. This CDR3 reads CSAEGARGYTF. DNA of the CDR3: TGCAGTGCTGAGGGGGCGCGTGGCTACACCTTC.

J is TRBJ2-7 and V is TRBV25-1; D not certain. With 5 bases removed from V and 0 bases from J, the gap between germline ends came to 8 bases. This CDR3 comprises 13 residues. The germline gives CDR1 MGHDK, CDR2 SYGVNS. The CDR3 protein is CASSKFNSYEQYF. For the CDR3, the DNA is TGTGCCAGCAGTAAGTTTAACTCCTACGAGCAGTACTTC.

The J gene is TRBJ1-2, the V gene TRBV19, with D possibly being TRBD1 (6 bases). Germline V CDR1 and CDR2: LNHDA, SQIVND (reference sequence). Between the trimmed V and J ends, which lost 3 bases and 6 bases, there was a span of 20 bases. The CDR3 contains 16 residues. In DNA form, the CDR3 reads TGTGCCAGTAGTATTTCCGGGGGCGCCAGGGCCCATGGCTACACCTTC. This sequence encodes CASSISGGARAHGYTF.

The chain has TRBV27 and TRBJ2-5, with 7 bases identical to TRBD1. The CDR3 runs 15 residues. Trimming cost V 2 bases and J 5 bases; bases outside gene matches: 8. Germline V gene lookup returns CDR1 MNHEY and CDR2 SMNVEV (reference sequence). The CDR3 region has the DNA TGTGCCAGCAGTTTAACAGGGGCCGCCGCGGAGACCCAGTACTTC. Its translation: CASSLTGAAAETQYF.

The chain carries TRBV24-1 and TRBJ1-1, with 8 bases fitting TRBD1. Germline trimming cut 3 bases from V and 4 bases from J; bases unmatched to any gene: 0. The V gene's germline CDR1 is KGHDR and CDR2 SFDVKD. The CDR3 sequence is 13 residues long. The CDR3 bases are TGTGCCACCAGTGATGACAGGGGCACTGAAGCTTTCTTT. This translates into CATSDDRGTEAFF.

V usage is TRBV5-6 and J usage is TRBJ2-7, with TRBD1 matching 8 bases. After removal of 4 bases from V and 2 bases from J, the junction contained 5 bases not matched to a gene. Germline loops: CDR1 SGHDT, CDR2 YYEEEE. The CDR3 loop spans 14 amino acids. The CDR3 sequence is CASSPGTGAYEQYF. In DNA form, the CDR3 reads TGTGCCAGCAGCCCCGGGACAGGAGCCTACGAGCAGTACTTC.

J is TRBJ1-1 and V is TRBV7-9; D unresolved. Trimming took 5 bases from V and 0 from J, leaving 7 bases between them. From germline, CDR1 is SEHNR and CDR2 FQNEAQ (reference sequence). This CDR3 contains 13 residues. CDR3 DNA sequence: TGTGCCAGCAGCGCCACTATGAACACTGAAGCTTTCTTT. Amino acid sequence: CASSATMNTEAFF.

J is TRBJ2-3 and V is TRBV5-5; 7 nucleotides agree with TRBD1. This CDR3 has 14 residues. V dropped 4 bases and J dropped 1; count of bases not matched to a gene: 3. Germline V gene sequence: CDR1 SGHKS, CDR2 YYEKEE (reference sequence). CDR3: CASSITGGTDTQYF. CDR3 coding DNA: TGTGCCAGCAGCATAACAGGGGGCACAGATACGCAGTATTTT.

The rearrangement joins TRBV7-9 to TRBJ2-7; the D call may be TRBD1 or TRBD2 (7 bases each). The germline gives CDR1 SEHNR, CDR2 FQNEAQ (reference sequence). The CDR3 totals 17 residues. The V end was cut by 4 bases, the J end by 2 bases, with 21 bases between. This CDR3 is CASSSPRGGNQTYEQYV. The CDR3 DNA reads as TGTGCCAGCAGCTCCCCCAGGGGGGGAAACCAAACCTACGAGCAGTACGTC.

The V gene is TRBV11-3, the J gene TRBJ1-1, with a possible D match to TRBD1 (5 bases). Germline CDR1 and CDR2: SGHNT and YENEEA. The V and J ends lost 1 base and 1 base respectively, with 7 bases between them. This CDR3 has 14 residues. The CDR3 DNA reads TGTGCCAGCAGCTTAGGGGGCACGAACACTGAAGCTTTCTTT. It specifies CASSLGGTNTEAFF.

CDR3 DNA sequence: TGCGCCAGCAGGCCGGGACAACTTCCGTTCTCTGGGGCCAACGTCCTGACTTTC. It translates to CASRPGQLPFSGANVLTF. The chain uses TRBV10-2 and TRBJ2-6; tentatively, D is TRBD1 (6 bases). Between the trimmed V and J ends, which lost 6 bases and 0 bases, there was a span of 18 bases. The CDR3 extends over 18 amino acids. CDR1 and CDR2 from the germline V gene are WSHSY and SAAADI.

A single count supports this clone. The CDR3 region has the DNA TGCAGCGTTGGCTCAGGGGGCGGTATTATCGATGGCTACACCTTC. Its protein is CSVGSGGGIIDGYTF. The chain couples TRBV29-1 to TRBJ1-2; 8 nucleotides agree with TRBD1. Losses at the gene ends were 4 bases for V and 6 bases for J; bases not matched to a gene: 13. CDR1 is SQVTM, CDR2 ANQGSEA, per germline. The CDR3 runs to 15 residues. Using reference TRBV29-1 and TRBJ1-2 for the parts outside the CDR3, the full variable domain is SAVISQKPSRDICQRGTSLTIQCQVDSQVTMMFWYRQQPGQSLTLIATANQGSEATYESGFVIDKFPISRPNLTFSTLTVSNMSPEDSSIYLCSVGSGGGIIDGYTFGSGTRLTVV.

The CDR3 is CASSYVRRTSVFYGYTF. The CDR3 nucleotides read TGTGCCAGCAGTTACGTTCGCAGGACCAGTGTTTTCTATGGCTACACCTTC. The chain employs TRBV6-2 or TRBV6-3 and TRBJ1-2; D unclear. Trimming shortened V by 2 bases and J by 4 bases, and 20 bases separated the two germline ends. The CDR3 has 17 amino acids. The germline V gene encodes CDR1 MNHEY and CDR2 SVGEGT.

The chain couples TRBV6-6 to TRBJ2-1; TRBD1 agrees at 9 bases. CDR3 size: 15 residues. Germline values: CDR1 MNHNY, CDR2 SVGAGI (reference sequence). The J segment lost 6 bases and the V segment lost 4 bases, leaving 7 bases of the junction unmatched. The CDR3 nucleotides are TGTGCCAGCAGTTCCCCGGGACAGGGTTTCAATGAGCAGTTCTTC. Protein sequence: CASSSPGQGFNEQFF.

This rearrangement joins TRBV6-6 to TRBJ2-5; 11 nucleotides match TRBD2. With V trimmed by 2 bases and J by 3 bases, 5 bases remained unmatched. Per germline, CDR1 MNHNY and CDR2 SVGAGI (reference sequence). The CDR3 is 16 amino acids. The CDR3 here is CASSYPRLAGKETQYF. The DNA of the CDR3 is TGTGCCAGCAGTTACCCTCGACTAGCGGGGAAAGAGACCCAGTACTTC.

V usage is TRBV6-5 and J usage is TRBJ1-4; unclear D gene. Looked up from germline, CDR1 is MNHEY and CDR2 is SVGAGI. The V gene lost 2 bases and the J gene lost 1 base, with 5 bases spanning the gap. The CDR3 is made up of 14 amino acids. CDR3 sequence reads: CASSYGQTNEKLFF. The CDR3 DNA is TGTGCCAGCAGTTACGGGCAAACTAATGAAAAACTGTTTTTT.

The V gene is TRBV10-1, the J gene TRBJ1-4; D is uncertain. Germline values: CDR1 WNHNN, CDR2 SYGVQD (reference sequence). The CDR3 covers 15 residues. V was pared by 0 bases and J by 2 bases, with 7 bases between. CDR3 protein: CASSESLGTNEKLFF. CDR3 in DNA: TGCGCCAGCAGTGAGTCTCTAGGGACTAATGAAAAACTGTTTTTT.